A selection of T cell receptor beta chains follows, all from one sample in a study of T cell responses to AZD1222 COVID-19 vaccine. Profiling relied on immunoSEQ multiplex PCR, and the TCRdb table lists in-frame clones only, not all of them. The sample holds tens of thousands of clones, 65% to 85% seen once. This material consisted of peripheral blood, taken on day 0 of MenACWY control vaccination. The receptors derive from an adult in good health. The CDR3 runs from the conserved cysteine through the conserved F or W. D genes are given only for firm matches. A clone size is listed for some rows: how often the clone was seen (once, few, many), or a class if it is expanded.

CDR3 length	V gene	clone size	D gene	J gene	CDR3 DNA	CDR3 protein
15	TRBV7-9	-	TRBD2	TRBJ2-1	TGTGCCAGCAGCTTAGCGGAGACTAGCGGGAGTAACCTGTTCTTC	CASSLAETSGSNLFF
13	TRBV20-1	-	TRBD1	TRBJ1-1	TGCAGTGCTAGTTCAAACAGGGGGACTGAAGCTTTCTTT	CSASSNRGTEAFF
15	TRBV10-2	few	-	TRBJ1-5	TGCGCCAGCAGTGAGTCGGGTGGCGGCAATCAGCCCCAGCATTTT	CASSESGGGNQPQHF
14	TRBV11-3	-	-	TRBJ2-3	TGTGCCAGCAGCTCCCCCTCAGCTACAGATACGCAGTATTTT	CASSSPSATDTQYF
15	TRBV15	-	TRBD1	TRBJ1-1	TGTGCCACCAGCAGAGATCAATCAGGGGGTACTGAAGCTTTCTTT	CATSRDQSGGTEAFF
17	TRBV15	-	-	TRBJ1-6	TGTGCCACCAGCAGAGGGACGGGGGCAATGTCCAATTCACCCCTCCACTTT	CATSRGTGAMSNSPLHF
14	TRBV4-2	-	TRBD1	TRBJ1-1	TGTGCCAGCTCCCAGTCGAGGGGGCACACTGAAGCTTTCTTT	CASSQSRGHTEAFF
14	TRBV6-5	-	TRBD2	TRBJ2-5	TGTGCCAGCATTGTTAGCGGGAGACCAGAGACCCAGTACTTC	CASIVSGRPETQYF
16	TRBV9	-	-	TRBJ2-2	TGTGCCAGCAGCCCCCCTCTGGGGGGGGCAACCGGGGAGCTGTTTTTT	CASSPPLGGATGELFF
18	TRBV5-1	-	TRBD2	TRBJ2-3	TGCGCCAGCAGCTTGGCTAGCGGGGGGTCTTCTAGCACAGATACGCAGTATTTT	CASSLASGGSSSTDTQYF
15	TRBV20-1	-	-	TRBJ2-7	TGCAGTGCTAGTCCCTTACAGGGAATAACCTACGAGCAGTACTTC	CSASPLQGITYEQYF
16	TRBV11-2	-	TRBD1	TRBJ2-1	TGTGCCAGCAGCCCGGGACAGGGGATCGCCTACAATGAGCAGTTCTTC	CASSPGQGIAYNEQFF
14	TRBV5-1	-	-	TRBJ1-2	TGCGCCAGCAGCTTCGAACCCACATTCGAGGGCTACACCTTC	CASSFEPTFEGYTF
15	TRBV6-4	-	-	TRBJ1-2	TGTGCCAGCAGTGACTCAGGCAGGGAGAACTATGGCTACACCTTC	CASSDSGRENYGYTF
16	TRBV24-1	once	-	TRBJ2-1	TGTGCCACCAGTGACCCCAGGGTAGCGGTCCACAATGAGCAGTTCTTC	CATSDPRVAVHNEQFF
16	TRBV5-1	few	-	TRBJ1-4	TGCGCCAGCAGCTTCTTAGTACAGGGCACGAATGAAAAACTGTTTTTT	CASSFLVQGTNEKLFF
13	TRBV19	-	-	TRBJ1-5	TGTGCCAGTAGTAGGGGCAGTACGAGGCCCCAGCATTTT	CASSRGSTRPQHF
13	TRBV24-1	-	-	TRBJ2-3	TGTGCCTCGATGAGCGGGAGCACAGATACGCAGTATTTT	CASMSGSTDTQYF
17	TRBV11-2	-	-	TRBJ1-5	TGTGCCAGCAGCTTAGGTAGGGGGTATAGGAGCAATCAGCCCCAGCATTTT	CASSLGRGYRSNQPQHF
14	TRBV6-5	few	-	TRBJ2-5	TGTGCCAGCAGTTACCAGGGTCTGGAAGAGACCCAGTACTTC	CASSYQGLEETQYF
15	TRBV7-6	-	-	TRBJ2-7	TGTGCCAGCAGCCTCAGCCCCTGGAGCTCCTACGAGCAGTACTTC	CASSLSPWSSYEQYF
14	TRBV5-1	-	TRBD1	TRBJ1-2	TGCGCCAGCAGCTTGGAAGGGACAGGCTCTGGCTACACCTTC	CASSLEGTGSGYTF
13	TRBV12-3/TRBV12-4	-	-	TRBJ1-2	TGTGCCAGCAGTAGATACCCCAGGAACGGCTACACCTTC	CASSRYPRNGYTF
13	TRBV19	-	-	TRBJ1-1	TGTGCCAGTAGTACCATCGACGGCGATAAAGCTTTCTTT	CASSTIDGDKAFF
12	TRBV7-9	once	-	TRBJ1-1	TGTGCCAGCAGCTTTGGAAGCACTGAAGCTTTCTTT	CASSFGSTEAFF
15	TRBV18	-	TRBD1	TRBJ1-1	TGTGCCAGCTCACCAGTAGGGGGCACAAACACTGAAGCTTTCTTT	CASSPVGGTNTEAFF